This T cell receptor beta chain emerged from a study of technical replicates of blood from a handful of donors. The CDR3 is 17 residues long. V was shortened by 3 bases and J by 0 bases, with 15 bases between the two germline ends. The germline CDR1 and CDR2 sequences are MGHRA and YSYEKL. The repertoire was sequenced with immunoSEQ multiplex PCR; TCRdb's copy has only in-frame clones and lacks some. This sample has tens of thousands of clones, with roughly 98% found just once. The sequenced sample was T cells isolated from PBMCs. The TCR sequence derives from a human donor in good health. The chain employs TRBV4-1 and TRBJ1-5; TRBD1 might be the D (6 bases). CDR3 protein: CASSQPTGPRSNQPQHF. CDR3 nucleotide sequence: TGCGCCAGCAGCCAGCCGACAGGACCACGTAGCAATCAGCCCCAGCATTTT.